Listed below are T cell receptor beta chains from one sample, sequenced in a study of cytomegalovirus exposure and HLA in healthy donors. Assay: immunoSEQ multiplex PCR; the TCRdb copy retains only in-frame clones and omits some. The sample contains around 180,000 clones, about three quarters of which appear only once. Specimen: PBMCs. The receptor source for this set is a girl aged 5-17 years in good health and CMV-seronegative. Each CDR3 is given with its conserved first and last residue. The order of the fields is clone size, D gene, V gene, J gene, CDR3 protein, CDR3 DNA. A D gene is named only where the DNA matches it firmly. A row's size may be missing; if present it is once, few, many or a size class.

-	-	TRBV6-1	TRBJ1-3	CASSVGGTGNTIYF	TGTGCCAGCAGTGTCGGGGGGACTGGAAACACCATATATTTT
few	-	TRBV30	TRBJ1-6	CAWRPGNNSPLHF	TGTGCCTGGAGACCGGGTAATAATTCACCCCTCCACTTT
-	-	TRBV11-2	TRBJ2-7	CASELVPVIQGEQYF	TGTGCCAGTGAGCTAGTTCCCGTAATCCAGGGCGAGCAGTACTTC
-	-	TRBV15	TRBJ1-2	CATSRELSDGYTF	TGTGCCACCAGCAGAGAGTTGAGTGATGGCTACACCTTC
-	-	TRBV9	TRBJ2-3	CASSDPGLSNGTQYF	TGTGCCAGCAGCGATCCGGGACTCAGTAACGGTACGCAGTATTTT
-	TRBD2	TRBV7-6	TRBJ2-3	CASSLEAAGRRGTDTQYF	TGTGCCAGCAGCTTAGAAGCGGCCGGGAGGCGGGGTACAGATACGCAGTATTTT
-	TRBD1	TRBV10-3	TRBJ2-2	CAISQGQTNTGELFF	TGTGCCATCAGCCAGGGACAGACGAACACCGGGGAGCTGTTTTTT
once	-	TRBV5-1	TRBJ1-6	CASSLGQVAGNSPLHF	TGCGCCAGCAGCTTGGGACAGGTGGCGGGTAATTCACCCCTCCACTTT
-	TRBD1	TRBV6-6	TRBJ2-3	CASSSPDRSSTDTQYF	TGTGCCAGCAGTTCCCCGGACAGGTCTAGCACAGATACGCAGTATTTT
-	TRBD2	TRBV4-1	TRBJ2-1	CASSQPPGGPMNYNEQFF	TGCGCCAGCAGCCAACCCCCGGGGGGACCAATGAACTACAATGAGCAGTTCTTC
-	-	TRBV28	TRBJ1-2	CASLGQEYGYTF	TGTGCCTCCTTGGGGCAGGAGTATGGCTACACCTTC
-	-	TRBV12-5	TRBJ1-4	CASGSADQGSREKLFF	TGTGCTAGTGGTTCGGCCGACCAGGGGTCTAGGGAAAAACTGTTTTTT
-	-	TRBV5-1	TRBJ2-2	CASSLAGKNTGELFF	TGCGCCAGCAGCTTGGCCGGGAAGAACACCGGGGAGCTGTTTTTT
-	-	TRBV6-5	TRBJ2-7	CASSNTGRNYEQYF	TGTGCCAGCAGTAACACCGGGAGAAACTACGAGCAGTACTTC
few	-	TRBV5-6	TRBJ2-6	CASSRLPGQLSGANVLTF	TGTGCCAGCAGTCGTCTCCCGGGACAACTTTCTGGGGCCAACGTCCTGACTTTC
-	-	TRBV10-2	TRBJ1-1	CASSEAGVGEAFF	TGCGCCAGCAGTGAGGCAGGGGTAGGTGAAGCTTTCTTT
few	TRBD1	TRBV9	TRBJ1-4	CASSARVGQGEKLFF	TGTGCCAGCAGCGCCCGAGTCGGACAGGGCGAAAAACTGTTTTTT
-	TRBD1	TRBV10-3	TRBJ1-6	CAISDEAGGYNSPLHF	TGTGCCATCAGTGATGAGGCAGGGGGCTATAATTCACCCCTCCACTTT
-	TRBD1	TRBV10-1	TRBJ1-1	CASRRQGDTEAFF	TGCGCCAGCAGGCGGCAGGGGGACACTGAAGCTTTCTTT
-	-	TRBV7-9	TRBJ2-5	CASKSQEARLGFETQYF	TGTGCCAGCAAGTCCCAGGAGGCCCGTCTAGGGTTTGAGACCCAGTACTTC
few	-	TRBV18	TRBJ1-1	CASSPPEATEAFF	TGTGCCAGCTCACCGCCGGAGGCCACTGAAGCTTTCTTT
-	-	TRBV7-9	TRBJ1-1	CASIEQDTEAFF	TGTGCCAGCATCGAACAGGACACTGAAGCTTTCTTT
-	TRBD1	TRBV5-1	TRBJ2-5	CASSHETGPTGTQYF	TGCGCCAGCAGCCATGAGACAGGGCCCACCGGGACCCAGTACTTC
few	-	TRBV7-2	TRBJ1-5	CASRGSSNQPQHF	TGTGCCAGCAGGGGCTCTAGCAATCAGCCCCAGCATTTT
-	-	TRBV27	TRBJ1-5	CASSPSVGQPQHF	TGTGCCAGCAGTCCTTCAGTTGGCCAGCCCCAGCATTTT
-	TRBD2	TRBV11-2	TRBJ2-7	CASSGNGGSASYEQYF	TGTGCCAGCAGCGGGAACGGCGGGAGCGCATCCTACGAGCAGTACTTC
-	-	TRBV1	TRBJ1-6	CTSFMASPLHF	TGCACCAGTTTTATGGCTTCACCCCTCCACTTT
few	TRBD2	TRBV5-1	TRBJ2-3	CASSPGLAGGPTDTQYF	TGCGCCAGCAGCCCGGGACTAGCGGGGGGGCCGACAGATACGCAGTATTTT
-	-	TRBV29-1	TRBJ1-1	CSARLQGLGAFF	TGCAGCGCACGACTTCAGGGCCTTGGGGCTTTCTTT
-	-	TRBV2	TRBJ2-1	CASLKGGEQFF	TGTGCCAGCCTCAAAGGGGGTGAGCAGTTCTTC
-	TRBD1	TRBV27	TRBJ2-4	CASSSDRVGDIQYF	TGTGCCAGCAGTTCAGACAGGGTGGGAGACATTCAGTACTTC